This entry lists 15 T cell receptor beta chains sequenced from one sample in a study of PD-1 blockade in mismatch repair-deficient tumors. Some clones are missing from TCRdb's copy, which holds only in-frame ones; the method was immunoSEQ multiplex PCR. The sample carries some 130,000 clones, roughly 90% recorded once. The sequenced sample was peripheral blood, obtained approximately 70 weeks after starting pembrolizumab. These receptors all stem from an adult with mismatch repair-deficient cancer.

The rearrangement uses TRBV7-9 and TRBJ2-7; TRBD2 matches 8 bases. With V trimmed by 5 bases and J by 0 bases, 9 bases remained unmatched. Per germline, CDR1 SEHNR and CDR2 FQNEAQ (reference sequence). This CDR3 has 16 residues. CDR3 nucleotides: TGTGCCAGCAGCCCGCACAGGACTAGCATCTCCTACGAGCAGTACTTC. Translation gives CASSPHRTSISYEQYF.

V usage is TRBV2 and J usage is TRBJ2-5; no clear D. This CDR3 comprises 13 residues. V lost 3 bases and J 1 base, leaving 6 bases between the germline ends. Germline V gene data show CDR1 as SNHLY and CDR2 as FYNNEI. The CDR3 loop reads CASSDEGQETQYF. The CDR3 DNA sequence: TGTGCCAGCAGTGACGAAGGCCAAGAGACCCAGTACTTC.

The rearrangement joins TRBV30 to TRBJ1-1; no reliable D call. The V gene lost 2 bases and the J gene lost 6 bases, with 16 bases spanning the gap. This CDR3 comprises 14 residues. Germline V gene sequence: CDR1 GTSNPN, CDR2 SVGIG (reference sequence). DNA of the CDR3: TGTGCCTGGAGTTATATATTCGGGAAGGCTGAAGCTTTCTTT. Its protein product is CAWSYIFGKAEAFF. Filled out from reference TRBV30 and TRBJ1-1, the complete variable domain reads SQTIHQWPATLVQPVGSPLSLECTVEGTSNPNLYWYRQAAGRGLQLLFYSVGIGQISSEVPQNLSASRPQDRQFILSSKKLLLSDSGFYLCAWSYIFGKAEAFFGQGTRLTVV.

The rearrangement uses TRBV7-9 and TRBJ1-2; D not certain. The CDR3 has 15 residues. The germline V and J ends were trimmed by 3 bases and 0 bases, with 11 bases remaining between them. The germline CDR1 and CDR2 sequences are SEHNR and FQNEAQ (reference sequence). The CDR3 spells CASSFTEDSNYGYTF. CDR3 sequence (DNA): TGTGCCAGCAGCTTTACAGAAGACTCTAACTATGGCTACACCTTC.

J is TRBJ1-1 and V is TRBV14; D not certain. Germline values: CDR1 SGHDN, CDR2 FVKESK. Trimming pared 3 bases from V and 11 bases from J, leaving 16 bases between. This CDR3 is 13 amino acids long. Here the CDR3 reads CASSQDGPERAFF. In DNA form, the CDR3 reads TGTGCCAGCAGCCAGGATGGGCCTGAAAGGGCTTTCTTT.

As DNA, the CDR3 is TGTGCCAGCAGGTGGGGAGGCCAAGACGAGCAGTACTTC. Translating gives CASRWGGQDEQYF. The rearrangement joins TRBV28 to TRBJ2-7, with D possibly matching TRBD2 (6 bases). Germline V gene data show CDR1 as MDHEN and CDR2 as SYDVKM. The CDR3 spans 13 residues. The germline V and J ends were trimmed by 6 bases and 5 bases, with 14 bases remaining between them.

This chain connects TRBV29-1 to TRBJ1-4, with a tentative D call TRBD1 (5 bases). The CDR3 is 13 residues long. The V gene's germline CDR1 is SQVTM and CDR2 ANQGSEA. Trimming removed 5 bases at V and 6 bases at J, with 13 bases between. Here the CDR3 reads CSVSGPGDEKLFF. In DNA, the CDR3 is TGCAGCGTTTCCGGTCCGGGGGATGAAAAACTGTTTTTT.

DNA for the CDR3: TGTGCCAGCAGCCCCAGAACGGCAGGCCAAGAGACCCAGTACTTC. Protein: CASSPRTAGQETQYF. The gene calls are TRBV7-2 and TRBJ2-5; unclear D gene. The CDR3 is 15 amino acids. Germline CDR1 SGHTA, CDR2 FQGNSA. Trimming pared 5 bases from V and 1 base from J, leaving 14 bases between.

The chain carries TRBV29-1 and TRBJ2-2; perhaps TRBD2 as D (6 bases). V lost 4 bases and J 5 bases, leaving 20 bases between the germline ends. CDR1 SQVTM and CDR2 ANQGSEA come from the germline V gene. This CDR3 region has 16 residues. The CDR3 bases are TGCAGCGTTGGAGGTCGGCGGGACGGCGGGACCGGGGAGCTGTTTTTT. Protein sequence: CSVGGRRDGGTGELFF.

In nucleotides, the CDR3 is TGTGCCAGTAGTATGCCGAGACGACGTCAGCCCCAGCATTTT. Residues: CASSMPRRRQPQHF. This chain connects TRBV19 to TRBJ1-5; D is unclear. The CDR3 is 14 residues long. Trimming left V 3 bases short and J 6 bases short, with 12 bases between. Germline CDR1 LNHDA, CDR2 SQIVND (reference sequence).

The V and J genes are TRBV10-3 and TRBJ2-7; TRBD1 matches 10 bases. The V segment lost 10 bases and the J segment 4 bases; nucleotides outside the gene matches: 4. The CDR3 sequence is 12 residues long. CDR1 is ENHRY and CDR2 is SYGVKD in the germline V gene. The CDR3 DNA follows: TGTGCCACCGGGACAGGGGTTTACGAGCAGTACTTC. It is translated as CATGTGVYEQYF.

This chain links TRBV11-2 with TRBJ2-3; 9 nucleotides match TRBD2. The CDR3 totals 15 residues. Trimming cost V 2 bases and J 4 bases; bases outside gene matches: 4. Germline CDR1 and CDR2: SGHAT and FQNNGV. The CDR3 region has the DNA TGTGCCAGCAGCTTATATGGCGGGAGGGCAGATACGCAGTATTTT. Protein: CASSLYGGRADTQYF. The variable domain in full, with the rest retrieved from reference TRBV11-2 and TRBJ2-3, is EAGVAQSPRYKIIEKRQSVAFWCNPISGHATLYWYQQILGQGPKLLIQFQNNGVVDDSQLPKDRFSAERLKGVDSTLKIQPAKLEDSAVYLCASSLYGGRADTQYFGPGTRLTVL.

This clone was observed a few times. This sequence joins TRBV19 and TRBJ1-5, with a weak D call TRBD1 (6 bases). V lost 6 bases and J lost 3, with 12 bases in between. The CDR3 totals 14 residues. Germline-derived CDR1 and CDR2 are LNHDA and SQIVND (reference sequence). The chain's CDR3 is CASSPDRNNQPQHF. CDR3 DNA sequence: TGTGCCAGTAGCCCAGACAGGAACAATCAGCCCCAGCATTTT.

The chain couples TRBV7-2 to TRBJ2-2; either TRBD1 or TRBD2 may supply D (5 bases each). Per the germline V gene, CDR1 is SGHTA and CDR2 is FQGNSA. The V gene lost 5 bases and the J gene lost 0 bases, with 13 bases spanning the gap. The CDR3 consists of 16 residues. Written as DNA, the CDR3 is TGTGCCAGCAGCCCCGCGGGCAGGGCGAACACCGGGGAGCTGTTTTTT. Protein sequence: CASSPAGRANTGELFF.

The V and J genes are TRBV7-3 and TRBJ2-5; D is uncertain. V lost 5 bases and J 5 bases, leaving 12 bases between the germline ends. Germline loops: CDR1 SGHTA, CDR2 FQGTGA. This CDR3 has 13 residues. The CDR3: CASSLSLLETQYF. CDR3 bases: TGTGCCAGCAGCCTAAGCCTGTTGGAGACCCAGTACTTC.